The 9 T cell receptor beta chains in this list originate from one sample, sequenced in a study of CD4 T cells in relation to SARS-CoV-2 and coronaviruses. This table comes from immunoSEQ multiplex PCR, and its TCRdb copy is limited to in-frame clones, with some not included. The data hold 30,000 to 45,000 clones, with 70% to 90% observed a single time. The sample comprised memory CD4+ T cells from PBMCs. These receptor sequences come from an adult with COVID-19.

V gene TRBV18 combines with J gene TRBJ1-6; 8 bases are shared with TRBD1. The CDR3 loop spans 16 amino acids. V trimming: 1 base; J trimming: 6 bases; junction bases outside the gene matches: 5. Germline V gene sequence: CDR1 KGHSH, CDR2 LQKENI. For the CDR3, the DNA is TGTGCCAGCTCACCACTTCCGGACAGGGTTAATTCACCCCTCCACTTT. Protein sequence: CASSPLPDRVNSPLHF.

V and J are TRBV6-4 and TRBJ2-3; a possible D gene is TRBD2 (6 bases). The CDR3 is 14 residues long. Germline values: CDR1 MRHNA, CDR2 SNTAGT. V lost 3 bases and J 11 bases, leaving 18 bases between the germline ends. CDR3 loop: CASSEDPPGRRQYF. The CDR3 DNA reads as TGTGCCAGCAGTGAGGACCCACCTGGGAGGAGGCAGTATTTT.

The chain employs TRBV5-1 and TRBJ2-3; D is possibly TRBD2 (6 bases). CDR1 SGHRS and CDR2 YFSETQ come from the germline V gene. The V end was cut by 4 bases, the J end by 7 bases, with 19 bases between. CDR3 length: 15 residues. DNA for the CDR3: TGCGCCAGCAGCCCTCCCGATGGGGGGTCCAATACGCAGTATTTT. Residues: CASSPPDGGSNTQYF. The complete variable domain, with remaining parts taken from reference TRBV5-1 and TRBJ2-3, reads KAGVTQTPRYLIKTRGQQVTLSCSPISGHRSVSWYQQTPGQGLQFLFEYFSETQRNKGNFPGRFSGRQFSNSRSEMNVSTLELGDSALYLCASSPPDGGSNTQYFGPGTRLTVL.

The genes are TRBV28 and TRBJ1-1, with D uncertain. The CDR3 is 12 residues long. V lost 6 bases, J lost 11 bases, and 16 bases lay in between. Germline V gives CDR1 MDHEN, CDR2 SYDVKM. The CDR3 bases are TGTGCCAGCAGCTCCCCCTGGAGGTCGGCTTTCTTT. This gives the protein CASSSPWRSAFF. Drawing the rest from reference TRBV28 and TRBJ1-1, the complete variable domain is DVKVTQSSRYLVKRTGEKVFLECVQDMDHENMFWYRQDPGLGLRLIYFSYDVKMKEKGDIPEGYSVSREKKERFSLILESASTNQTSMYLCASSSPWRSAFFGQGTRLTVV.

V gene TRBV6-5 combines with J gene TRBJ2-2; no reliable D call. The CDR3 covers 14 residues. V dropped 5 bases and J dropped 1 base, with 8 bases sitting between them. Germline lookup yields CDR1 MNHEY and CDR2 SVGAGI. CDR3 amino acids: CASSHLWNTGELFF. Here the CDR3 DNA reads TGTGCCAGCAGTCACCTTTGGAACACCGGGGAGCTGTTTTTT.

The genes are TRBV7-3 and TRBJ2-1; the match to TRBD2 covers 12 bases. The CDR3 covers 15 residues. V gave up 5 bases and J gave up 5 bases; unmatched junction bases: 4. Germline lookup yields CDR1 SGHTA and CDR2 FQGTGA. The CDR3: CASSPRLAGDNEQFF. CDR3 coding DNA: TGTGCCAGCAGCCCCAGACTAGCGGGGGACAATGAGCAGTTCTTC.

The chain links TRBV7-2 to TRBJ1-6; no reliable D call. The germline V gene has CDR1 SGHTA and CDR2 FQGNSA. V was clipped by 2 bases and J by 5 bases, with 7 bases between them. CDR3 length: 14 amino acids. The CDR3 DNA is TGTGCCAGCAGCTTATGGGAGGATAATTCACCCCTCCACTTT. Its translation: CASSLWEDNSPLHF.

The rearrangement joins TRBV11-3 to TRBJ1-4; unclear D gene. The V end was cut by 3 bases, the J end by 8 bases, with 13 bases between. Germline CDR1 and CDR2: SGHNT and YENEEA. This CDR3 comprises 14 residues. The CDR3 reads CASSLEGRGEKLFF. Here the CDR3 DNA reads TGTGCCAGCAGCTTGGAGGGTAGAGGGGAAAAACTGTTTTTT.

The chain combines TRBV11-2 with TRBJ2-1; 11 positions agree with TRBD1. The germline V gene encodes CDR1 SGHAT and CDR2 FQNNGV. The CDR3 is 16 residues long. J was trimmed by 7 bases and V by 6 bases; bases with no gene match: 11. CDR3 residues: CASSPGPGQGGNEQFF. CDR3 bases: TGTGCCAGCAGTCCGGGCCCGGGACAGGGGGGAAATGAGCAGTTCTTC.